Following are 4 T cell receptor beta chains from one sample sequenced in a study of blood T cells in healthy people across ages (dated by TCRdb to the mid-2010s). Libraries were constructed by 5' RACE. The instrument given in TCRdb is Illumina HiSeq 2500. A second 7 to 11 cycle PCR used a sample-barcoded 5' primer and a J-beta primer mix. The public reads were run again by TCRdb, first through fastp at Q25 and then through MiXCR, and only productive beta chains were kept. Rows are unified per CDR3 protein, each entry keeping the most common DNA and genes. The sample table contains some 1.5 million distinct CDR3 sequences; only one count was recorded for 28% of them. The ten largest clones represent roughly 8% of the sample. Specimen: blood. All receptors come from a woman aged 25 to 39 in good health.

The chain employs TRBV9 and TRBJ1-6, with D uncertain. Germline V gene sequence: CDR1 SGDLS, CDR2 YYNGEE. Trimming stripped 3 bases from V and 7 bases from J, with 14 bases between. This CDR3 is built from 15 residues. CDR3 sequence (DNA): TGTGCCAGCAGCGCCCTCGAAAGGTGGAATTCACCCCTCCACTTT. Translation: CASSALERWNSPLHF.

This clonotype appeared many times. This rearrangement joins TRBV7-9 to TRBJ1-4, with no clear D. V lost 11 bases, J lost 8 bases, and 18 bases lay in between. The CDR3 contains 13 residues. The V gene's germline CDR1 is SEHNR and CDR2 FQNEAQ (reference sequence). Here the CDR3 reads CASTRGSSEKLFF. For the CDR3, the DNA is TGTGCCTCGACGCGGGGTTCATCGGAAAAACTGTTTTTT.

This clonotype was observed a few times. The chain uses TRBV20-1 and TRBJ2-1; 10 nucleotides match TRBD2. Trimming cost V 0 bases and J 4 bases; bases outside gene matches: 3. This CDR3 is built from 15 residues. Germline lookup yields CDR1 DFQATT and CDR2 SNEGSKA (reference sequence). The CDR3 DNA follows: TGCAGTGCTAGAGATGCACTAGCGGGATACAATGAGCAGTTCTTC. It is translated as CSARDALAGYNEQFF.

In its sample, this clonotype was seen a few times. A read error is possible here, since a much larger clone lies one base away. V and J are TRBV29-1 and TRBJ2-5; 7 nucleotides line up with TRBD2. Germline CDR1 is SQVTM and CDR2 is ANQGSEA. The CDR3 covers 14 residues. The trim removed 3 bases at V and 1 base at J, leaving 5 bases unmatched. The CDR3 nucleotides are TGCAGCGTTGATGGGAGGGACGGCCAAGAGACCCAGTACTTC. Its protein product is CSVDGRDGQETQYF.